The 13 T cell receptor beta chains in this list originate from one sample, sequenced in a study of cytomegalovirus exposure and HLA in healthy donors. The study ran its PCR with 60 Vbeta and 13 Jbeta primers. Repertoires were generated with immunoSEQ multiplex PCR, while TCRdb's copy carries only in-frame clones and drops some. The sample has some 150,000 clones, roughly 79% seen once. The sample comprised PBMCs. These receptors were obtained from a male donor in good health and CMV-seronegative.

The chain combines TRBV19 with TRBJ2-7; weak D call: TRBD2 (5 bases). The CDR3 extends over 14 amino acids. Germline CDR1 is LNHDA and CDR2 is SQIVND (reference sequence). V gave up 3 bases and J gave up 1 base, with 10 bases separating them. The CDR3 nucleotides are TGTGCCAGTAGTATTGGGGAGCTATCCTACGAGCAGTACTTC. This sequence encodes CASSIGELSYEQYF. Complete variable domain (other parts from reference TRBV19 and TRBJ2-7): DGGITQSPKYLFRKEGQNVTLSCEQNLNHDAMYWYRQDPGQGLRLIYYSQIVNDFQKGDIAEGYSVSREKKESFPLTVTSAQKNPTAFYLCASSIGELSYEQYFGPGTRLTVT.

The genes are TRBV19 and TRBJ1-1; D possibly corresponds to TRBD1 (5 bases). The CDR3 extends over 15 amino acids. Germline loops: CDR1 LNHDA, CDR2 SQIVND (reference sequence). The V gene lost 4 bases and the J gene lost 4 bases, with 16 bases spanning the gap. The CDR3 sequence is CASSSSGRAGTEAFF. The CDR3 coding sequence is TGTGCCAGTAGTAGCTCAGGGAGGGCAGGCACTGAAGCTTTCTTT.

The V gene is TRBV5-1, the J gene TRBJ1-2; 9 bases agree with TRBD1. The germline V gene has CDR1 SGHRS and CDR2 YFSETQ. CDR3 size: 17 residues. The ends lost 7 bases at V and 4 bases at J; junction bases unmatched: 17. The CDR3 coding sequence is TGCGCCAGCGAGCGGGGCCCCGGGACAGGGATTCTCTATGGCTACACCTTC. This codes for CASERGPGTGILYGYTF.

This clone has more than one count but fewer than ten. V and J are TRBV10-2 and TRBJ2-7; D remains unclear. Germline V CDR1 and CDR2: WSHSY, SAAADI. Trimming removed 10 bases from V and 3 bases from J, with 13 bases in between. This CDR3 region has 12 residues. The chain's CDR3 is CATGNYYYEQYF. Written as DNA, the CDR3 is TGCGCCACCGGCAACTATTACTACGAGCAGTACTTC.

The chain combines TRBV18 with TRBJ1-1, with 10 bases lining up with TRBD1. The CDR3 extends over 13 amino acids. Germline trimming cut 4 bases from V and 8 bases from J; bases unmatched to any gene: 4. Germline CDR1 reads KGHSH; CDR2 reads LQKENI. The CDR3, as DNA: TGTGCCAGCTCACTCGGGACAGGGGCCGAAGCTTTCTTT. Protein sequence: CASSLGTGAEAFF.

The chain uses TRBV11-2 and TRBJ2-7; D remains unclear. The length of the CDR3 is 14 residues. Germline V gene lookup returns CDR1 SGHAT and CDR2 FQNNGV. Trimming shortened V by 3 bases and J by 3 bases, and 12 bases separated the two germline ends. The CDR3 DNA reads TGTGCCAGCAGCTTGACTGGCAAATACTACGAGCAGTACTTC. Its translation is CASSLTGKYYEQYF. Looking up the rest from reference TRBV11-2 and TRBJ2-7 gives the full variable domain: EAGVAQSPRYKIIEKRQSVAFWCNPISGHATLYWYQQILGQGPKLLIQFQNNGVVDDSQLPKDRFSAERLKGVDSTLKIQPAKLEDSAVYLCASSLTGKYYEQYFGPGTRLTVT.

V is TRBV5-1 and J is TRBJ2-5; D is possibly TRBD1 (6 bases). CDR1 and CDR2 (germline): SGHRS, YFSETQ. Trimming removed 4 bases at V and 0 bases at J, with 25 bases between. The CDR3 is 19 residues long. The CDR3 sequence is CASSEGDKVYDTYQETQYF. In nucleotides, the CDR3 is TGCGCCAGCAGCGAGGGGGACAAGGTGTATGATACTTACCAAGAGACCCAGTACTTC.

This chain uses TRBV2 with TRBJ1-2; 11 positions agree with TRBD1. The CDR3 contains 11 residues. After removal of 9 bases from V and 9 bases from J, the junction contained 3 bases not matched to a gene. CDR1 is SNHLY and CDR2 is FYNNEI in the germline V gene. CDR3 sequence: CASGQGASYTF. For the CDR3, the DNA is TGTGCCAGTGGACAGGGGGCAAGCTACACCTTC.

Here the CDR3 reads CASSTYREPNYGYTF. The CDR3 DNA reads as TGTGCCAGCTCAACCTACAGGGAGCCGAACTATGGCTACACCTTC. This chain connects TRBV18 to TRBJ1-2; TRBD1 is a possible D gene (6 bases). Deletions cut 5 bases from V and 2 bases from J, with 15 bases between. Germline lookup yields CDR1 KGHSH and CDR2 LQKENI. This CDR3 comprises 15 residues.

This chain links TRBV2 with TRBJ1-1, with D perhaps TRBD1 (6 bases). Per the germline V gene, CDR1 is SNHLY and CDR2 is FYNNEI. V lost 3 bases and J lost 9, with 20 bases in between. The CDR3 is made up of 15 amino acids. The chain's CDR3 is CASSDVGTPLRQAFF. The CDR3 DNA sequence: TGTGCCAGCAGTGACGTCGGGACACCCCTCCGTCAAGCTTTCTTT.

The chain couples TRBV7-2 to TRBJ1-1, with D possibly being TRBD1 (5 bases). V lost 3 bases, J lost 4 bases, and 24 bases lay in between. The CDR3 extends over 18 amino acids. CDR1 and CDR2 from the germline V gene are SGHTA and FQGNSA. The CDR3 DNA follows: TGTGCCAGCAGCTTGGGGGGACGGGCAACTCAAAGTGGCACTGAAGCTTTCTTT. Translation: CASSLGGRATQSGTEAFF. The full variable domain, its missing parts supplied by reference TRBV7-2 and TRBJ1-1, is GAGVSQSPSNKVTEKGKDVELRCDPISGHTALYWYRQSLGQGLEFLIYFQGNSAPDKSGLPSDRFSAERTGGSVSTLTIQRTQQEDSAVYLCASSLGGRATQSGTEAFFGQGTRLTVV.

V is TRBV7-2 and J is TRBJ1-2, with 10 bases matching TRBD1. The CDR3 has 15 amino acids. V shed 5 bases and J 3 bases; nucleotides not matched to a gene: 6. The germline V gene encodes CDR1 SGHTA and CDR2 FQGNSA. The CDR3 DNA follows: TGTGCCAGCAGCCTATTCGGACAGGGGGACTATGGCTACACCTTC. It specifies CASSLFGQGDYGYTF.

The chain carries TRBV29-1 and TRBJ1-5; D might be TRBD1 (5 bases). Trimming shortened V by 5 bases and J by 7 bases, and 15 bases separated the two germline ends. The germline gives CDR1 SQVTM, CDR2 ANQGSEA. CDR3 size: 13 residues. This chain's CDR3 is CSVRDSVDQPQHF. For the CDR3, the DNA is TGCAGCGTTAGGGACTCGGTGGACCAGCCCCAGCATTTT.